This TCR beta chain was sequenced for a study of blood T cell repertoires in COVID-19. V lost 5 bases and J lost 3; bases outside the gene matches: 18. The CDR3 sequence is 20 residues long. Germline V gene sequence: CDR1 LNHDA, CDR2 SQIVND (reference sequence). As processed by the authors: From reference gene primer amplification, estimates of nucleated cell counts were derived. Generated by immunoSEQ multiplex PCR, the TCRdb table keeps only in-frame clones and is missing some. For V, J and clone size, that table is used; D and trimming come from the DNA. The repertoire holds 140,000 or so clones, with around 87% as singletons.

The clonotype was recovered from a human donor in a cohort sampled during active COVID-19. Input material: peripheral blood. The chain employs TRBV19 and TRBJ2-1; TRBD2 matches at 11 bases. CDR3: CASSLAWDSGRALFYNEQFF. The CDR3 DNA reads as TGTGCCAGTAGTCTAGCCTGGGATAGCGGGAGGGCCCTGTTCTACAATGAGCAGTTCTTC.